This T cell receptor (beta chain) derives from a study of T cells in Graves' hyperthyroidism and ophthalmopathy (dated by TCRdb to the late 2010s). At the level of the whole study: Peripheral blood was collected at initial diagnosis, before any treatment. After sampling, hyperthyroidism patients received methimazole starting at 30 mg daily, and ophthalmopathy patients received high-dose intravenous methylprednisolone. Prospective prediction of ophthalmopathy was tested in an independent validation cohort of fewer than 20 hyperthyroidism patients and 17 patients who later progressed to ophthalmopathy. According to the paper, TCR Vbeta CDR3 sequencing was carried out on over 130 peripheral blood samples, which came from more than 40 ophthalmopathy, about 75 hyperthyroidism and approximately 17 progressor patients. To identify TCR V-J signatures that set the groups apart, the researchers used a discovery cohort of more than 95 patients, made up of around 40 with Graves' ophthalmopathy and about 59 with stable Graves' hyperthyroidism. Thyroid tissue and blood T-cell repertoires from about 6 Graves' hyperthyroidism patients were also compared in the study. The 85 to 100 discovery patients were divided at random into training and test sets in a 7:3 ratio.

A patient counted as having stable Graves' hyperthyroidism if no progression to ophthalmopathy occurred over 18 months of follow-up. The hyperthyroidism patients were between 18 and 65 years old and newly diagnosed, with a disease duration of less than 2 months. Patients with uncontrolled infections, other autoimmune diseases, pregnancy or lactation were excluded. Clinical symptoms, serum thyroxine and TRAb, thyroid ultrasound, and orbital computed tomography formed the basis for the diagnoses. PBMCs were separated from under 12 ml of fresh peripheral blood using Ficoll-Paque density gradient centrifugation. Total RNA was extracted with Trizol reagent, and quality was checked on an Agilent 2100 Bioanalyzer. The investigation overall reported the following: Most expanded thyroid clonotypes (frequency above 0.001) were also found in blood, which suggests that blood repertoires may mirror thyroid immune responses. A model built on a 13 V-J signature distinguished ophthalmopathy from stable hyperthyroidism, reaching roughly 88% sensitivity and around 81% specificity in cross-validation and 80%/75% in testing. In validation, progression to ophthalmopathy was predicted by the model with approximately 67% sensitivity and 72.22% specificity, a median of about 6.4 months before onset. Sample size was not statistically predetermined, and blinding of investigators to group allocation was not performed.

Amplification of TCR beta CDR3 regions was carried out from RNA transcripts. For the first round of RT-PCR on the TCR CDR3, the HTBI primer set was used together with the Qiagen OneStep RT-PCR kit. Libraries were constructed in a second round of multiplex PCR, after which size selection and purification were performed. Paired-end sequencing of the libraries was performed with 100 bp reads on an Illumina HiSeq2000. The paper's processing steps were these. SOAPnuke was used to process the raw data, removing reads that contained adapters or uncalled bases, had a mean Phred below 15, or lacked an exact match to the constant primer or identifier. COPE v1.2.5 was used to merge the high-quality paired reads, and each unique nucleotide sequence was defined as a clonotype. MiTCR v1.1 was used to align clonotypes to the IMGT TRBV, TRBD and TRBJ reference segments. Analysis was restricted to V-J combinations with a frequency above 0.0001, which covered 99.2% of repertoires. The TCS score was defined as F50 (clonal expansion) divided by E x V (chaos), with BLOSUM62-based TCRdist calculated between CDR3 peptides within each V-J. Welch's t-statistics and random forest reduced fewer than 600 V-J features to fewer than 15, which were used in a naive Bayes classifier (R e1071). Through fastp at Q25 and MiXCR, TCRdb rebuilt clones from the public reads, retaining in-frame beta chains. A single entry per CDR3 protein holds the most common genes and DNA from its merged rows. What appears here as the V and J calls and clone size reflects TCRdb's work, not the paper's. The sample data list hundreds of thousands of distinct CDR3 sequences, and about 17% of these were observed just once. The ten largest make up less than 4.5% of the sample.

This clonotype was recorded many times. It has no known antigen specificity. No per-base quality is available; no much larger clone lies one base away. Sequenced: blood. This TCR derives from a woman in her 30s with Graves' hyperthyroidism.

Here the CDR3 is given as CARTLLAGGDNEQFF. The nucleotides read TGTGCCAGAACGCTTTTAGCGGGAGGAGACAATGAGCAGTTCTTC. Recombination joined TRBV2 with TRBJ2-1; 10 bases in the junction line up with TRBD2. CDR3 length: 15 amino acids, cysteine to phenylalanine. This entry keeps only the CDR3 DNA: 45 bases, framed from base 1. From the germline V gene, CDR1 is SNHLY and CDR2 is FYNNEI. Trimming removed 9 bases from V and 5 bases from J; the gene matches leave 10 bases unexplained.